The 17 T cell receptor beta chains presented below share a single source sample, sequenced in a study of identical twins. From the 5' RACE reads, TCRdb called clonotypes with MiXCR, one entry per CDR3 protein. The sample consists of about 500,000 distinct CDR3 sequences, 13% to 15% of them appearing once. The same data also contributed to another study, on yellow fever vaccine responses in identical twins.

Sequenced sample: CD4+ T cells sorted from blood. These receptors came from a woman between 18 and 29 years old in good health.

This clonotype showed up many times. The rearrangement uses TRBV7-2 and TRBJ2-5; D is perhaps TRBD1 (8 bases). Germline assignment: CDR1 SGHTA and CDR2 FQGNSA. CDR3 length equals 14 residues. V lost 5 bases to trimming and J lost 4 bases, with 14 bases between them. The CDR3 loop is CASSTNRGGETQYF. CDR3 nucleotides: TGTGCCAGCAGCACAAACAGGGGGGGAGAGACCCAGTACTTC.

This clonotype was observed a handful of times. The chain couples TRBV20-1 to TRBJ2-1, with a weak D call TRBD1 (6 bases). Per germline, CDR1 DFQATT and CDR2 SNEGSKA (reference sequence). This CDR3 has 15 residues. Trimming shortened V by 4 bases and J by 3 bases, and 16 bases separated the two germline ends. The CDR3 DNA follows: TGCAGTGCTACCCAGGGGTCAGGGGTCTACAATGAGCAGTTCTTC. Its translation is CSATQGSGVYNEQFF.

This clonotype showed up just a few times. The chain joins TRBV3-1 to TRBJ2-1, with TRBD2 identical over 10 bases. V trimming: 1 base; J trimming: 12 bases; junction bases outside the gene matches: 9. Germline V gene sequence: CDR1 LGHDT, CDR2 YNNKEL (reference sequence). The CDR3 contains 15 residues. The CDR3 protein is CASSQGSGRASWQFF. Here the CDR3 DNA reads TGTGCCAGCAGCCAAGGCAGCGGGAGGGCCTCTTGGCAGTTCTTC.

This chain links TRBV20-1 with TRBJ2-7; 11 bases are a match to TRBD2. Germline assignment: CDR1 DFQATT and CDR2 SNEGSKA (reference sequence). The CDR3 has 12 residues. V lost 8 bases to trimming and J lost 4 bases; unmatched junction nucleotides: 4. CDR3 amino acids: CSHLAGGYEQYF. CDR3 bases: TGCAGTCACCTAGCGGGAGGTTACGAGCAGTACTTC.

This clonotype has a handful of counts. V and J are TRBV11-2 and TRBJ2-7, with 9 positions matching TRBD1. The length of the CDR3 is 15 residues. V lost 7 bases and J lost 6; bases outside the gene matches: 13. CDR1 and CDR2 from the germline V gene are SGHAT and FQNNGV. The CDR3 DNA follows: TGTGCCAGCAAACTACAGGGGGCGCGAAGTGGCGAGCAGTACTTC. Encoded protein: CASKLQGARSGEQYF. Full variable domain (remainder filled in from reference TRBV11-2 and TRBJ2-7): EAGVAQSPRYKIIEKRQSVAFWCNPISGHATLYWYQQILGQGPKLLIQFQNNGVVDDSQLPKDRFSAERLKGVDSTLKIQPAKLEDSAVYLCASKLQGARSGEQYFGPGTRLTVT.

This clonotype was observed many times. This chain connects TRBV2 to TRBJ2-3; no clear D. The germline V and J ends were trimmed by 4 bases and 6 bases, with 5 bases remaining between them. The CDR3 length is 11 residues. Germline CDR1 reads SNHLY; CDR2 reads FYNNEI. The chain's CDR3 is CASSVRDTQYF. DNA for the CDR3: TGTGCCAGCAGTGTCAGGGATACGCAGTATTTT.

This chain links TRBV30 with TRBJ2-2; D gene ambiguous. The ends were cut back, 5 bases at V and 1 base at J, with 14 bases in the middle. CDR1 is GTSNPN and CDR2 is SVGIG in the germline V gene (reference sequence). The CDR3 is made up of 15 amino acids. The CDR3 loop reads CAWEKGPGNTGELFF. The CDR3 DNA reads TGTGCCTGGGAGAAGGGCCCTGGGAACACCGGGGAGCTGTTTTTT.

There are a few counts of this clonotype. This sequence joins TRBV3-1 and TRBJ1-3; D is unresolved. The CDR3 length is 13 residues. Trimming took off 1 base at V and 9 bases at J, with 10 bases between the two ends. Germline values: CDR1 LGHDT, CDR2 YNNKEL (reference sequence). The CDR3 nucleotides are TGTGCCAGCAGCCAAGCGGCCGCCACCACCATATATTTT. It codes for CASSQAAATTIYF.

The chain joins TRBV11-2 to TRBJ2-6, with a weak D call TRBD2 (7 bases). V was clipped by 5 bases and J by 0 bases, with 17 bases between them. CDR1 SGHAT and CDR2 FQNNGV come from the germline V gene. This CDR3 contains 18 residues. Here the CDR3 DNA reads TGTGCCAGCAGCCCCCGAGGGGGGGTGGGCTCTGGGGCCAACGTCCTGACTTTC. Protein: CASSPRGGVGSGANVLTF.

The chain has TRBV20-1 and TRBJ2-5; D gene uncertain. Trimming shortened V by 5 bases and J by 3 bases, and 13 bases separated the two germline ends. The CDR3 is 13 amino acids. Germline CDR1 DFQATT, CDR2 SNEGSKA (reference sequence). The CDR3 sequence is CSAPPGFEETQYF. DNA for the CDR3: TGCAGTGCTCCACCGGGCTTCGAAGAGACCCAGTACTTC.

The V call is TRBV18, the J call TRBJ1-1, with D unresolved. Germline assignment: CDR1 KGHSH and CDR2 LQKENI. The V end lost 7 bases, the J end lost 6 bases, and 18 bases lay between the germline ends. The CDR3 is 14 residues long. The CDR3, as DNA: TGTGCCAGCTATCAATCGATGACGGGTTCTGAAGCTTTCTTT. Translation gives CASYQSMTGSEAFF.

This clonotype was picked up a small number of times. The chain couples TRBV6-2 or TRBV6-3 to TRBJ2-5; 8 bases match TRBD2. V was clipped by 0 bases and J by 3 bases; unmatched bases: 9. From germline, CDR1 is MNHEY and CDR2 SVGEGT. CDR3 length equals 17 residues. CDR3 bases: TGTGCCAGCAGTTACTCCCGCCCCCCGGGAGGGAAAGAGACCCAGTACTTC. Its translation: CASSYSRPPGGKETQYF.

This clonotype came up a few times. The chain is built from TRBV3-1 and TRBJ2-3; tentatively, D is TRBD2 (5 bases). V shed 0 bases and J shed 0 bases, with 16 bases lying between them. The CDR3 totals 18 residues. Germline V CDR1 and CDR2: LGHDT, YNNKEL (reference sequence). CDR3 sequence: CASSQERPAEFSTDTQYF. As DNA, the CDR3 is TGTGCCAGCAGCCAAGAACGGCCAGCGGAGTTTAGCACAGATACGCAGTATTTT.

Ten or more counts support this clonotype. Germline is not matched at one junction end, which may reflect a read error. The rearrangement links TRBV3-1 to TRBJ2-5; D is ambiguous. Germline V gene sequence: CDR1 LGHDT, CDR2 YNNKEL (reference sequence). The CDR3 sequence is 13 residues long. The CDR3: CASSQGRQETQYF. CDR3 DNA sequence: TGTGCCAGCAGTCAAGGTAGACAAGAGACCCAGTACTTC.

This clonotype came up a few times. This chain joins TRBV20-1 and TRBJ2-5, with TRBD2 matching over 13 bases. CDR3 length: 13 amino acids. The germline gives CDR1 DFQATT, CDR2 SNEGSKA (reference sequence). Unmatched junction bases numbered 2, after V lost 6 bases and J lost 4 bases. In nucleotides, the CDR3 is TGCAGTGCCGGGACTAGCGGGACAGAGACCCAGTACTTC. It translates to CSAGTSGTETQYF.

The V call is TRBV9, the J call TRBJ2-1; TRBD1 or TRBD2 may be the D gene (6 bases each). The CDR3 runs to 16 residues. Trimming took 0 bases from V and 3 from J, leaving 13 bases between them. Germline CDR1 SGDLS, CDR2 YYNGEE. The CDR3 nucleotides are TGTGCCAGCAGCGTAGCCGGGGGCCACCGCTACAATGAGCAGTTCTTC. It translates to CASSVAGGHRYNEQFF. Drawing the rest from reference TRBV9 and TRBJ2-1, the complete variable domain is DSGVTQTPKHLITATGQRVTLRCSPRSGDLSVYWYQQSLDQGLQFLIQYYNGEERAKGNILERFSAQQFPDLHSELNLSSLELGDSALYFCASSVAGGHRYNEQFFGPGTRLTVL.

The V gene is TRBV10-2, the J gene TRBJ2-1; 12 bases map to TRBD2. The V and J ends lost 7 bases and 8 bases, in that order; junction bases with no gene match: 9. The CDR3 length is 15 residues. Germline V CDR1 and CDR2: WSHSY, SAAADI. The CDR3 region is CASTQTSGRMDEQFF. CDR3 nucleotides: TGCGCCAGCACCCAGACTAGCGGGAGAATGGATGAGCAGTTCTTC.